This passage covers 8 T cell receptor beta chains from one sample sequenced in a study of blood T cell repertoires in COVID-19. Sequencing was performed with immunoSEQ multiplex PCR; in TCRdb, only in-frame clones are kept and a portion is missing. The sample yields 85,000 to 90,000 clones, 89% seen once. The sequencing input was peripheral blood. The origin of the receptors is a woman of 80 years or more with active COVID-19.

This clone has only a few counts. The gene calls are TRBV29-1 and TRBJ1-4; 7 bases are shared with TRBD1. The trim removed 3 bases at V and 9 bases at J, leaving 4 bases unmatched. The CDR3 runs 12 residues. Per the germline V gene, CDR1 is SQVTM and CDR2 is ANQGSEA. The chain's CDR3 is CSVEGGQKKLFF. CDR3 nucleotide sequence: TGCAGCGTTGAGGGGGGACAGAAAAAACTGTTTTTT. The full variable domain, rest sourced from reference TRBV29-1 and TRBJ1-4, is SAVISQKPSRDICQRGTSLTIQCQVDSQVTMMFWYRQQPGQSLTLIATANQGSEATYESGFVIDKFPISRPNLTFSTLTVSNMSPEDSSIYLCSVEGGQKKLFFGSGTQLSVL.

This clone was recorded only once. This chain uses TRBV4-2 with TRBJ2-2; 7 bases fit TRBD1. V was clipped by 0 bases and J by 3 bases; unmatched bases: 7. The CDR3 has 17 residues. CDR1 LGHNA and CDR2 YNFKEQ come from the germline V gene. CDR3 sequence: CASSQEAGGLDTGELFF. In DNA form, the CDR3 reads TGTGCCAGCAGCCAAGAGGCAGGGGGATTAGACACCGGGGAGCTGTTTTTT.

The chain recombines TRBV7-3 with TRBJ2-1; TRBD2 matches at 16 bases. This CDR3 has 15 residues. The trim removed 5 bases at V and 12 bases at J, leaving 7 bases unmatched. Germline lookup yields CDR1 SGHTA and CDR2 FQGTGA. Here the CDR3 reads CASSQGTSGRDRQFF. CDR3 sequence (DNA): TGTGCCAGCAGCCAAGGGACTAGCGGGAGGGATCGGCAGTTCTTC. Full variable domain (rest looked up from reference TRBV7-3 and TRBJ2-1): GAGVSQTPSNKVTEKGKYVELRCDPISGHTALYWYRQSLGQGPEFLIYFQGTGAADDSGLPNDRFFAVRPEGSVSTLKIQRTERGDSAVYLCASSQGTSGRDRQFFGPGTRLTVL.

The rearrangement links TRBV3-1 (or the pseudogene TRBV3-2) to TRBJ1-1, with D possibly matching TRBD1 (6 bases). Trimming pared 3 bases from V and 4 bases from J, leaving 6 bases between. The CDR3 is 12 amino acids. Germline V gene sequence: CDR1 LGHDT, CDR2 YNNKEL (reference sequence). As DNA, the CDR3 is TGTGCCAGCAGCCAGGGGGCCACTGAAGCTTTCTTT. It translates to CASSQGATEAFF.

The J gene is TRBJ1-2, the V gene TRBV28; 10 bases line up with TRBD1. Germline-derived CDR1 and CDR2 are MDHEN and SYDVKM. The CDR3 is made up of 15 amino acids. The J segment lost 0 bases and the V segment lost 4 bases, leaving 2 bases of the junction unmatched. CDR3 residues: CASSWGTGANYGYTF. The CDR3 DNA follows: TGTGCCAGCAGTTGGGGGACAGGGGCTAACTATGGCTACACCTTC.

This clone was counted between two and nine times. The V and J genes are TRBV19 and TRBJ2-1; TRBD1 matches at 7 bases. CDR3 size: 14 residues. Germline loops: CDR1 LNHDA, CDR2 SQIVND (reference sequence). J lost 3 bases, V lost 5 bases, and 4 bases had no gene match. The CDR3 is CASSRQGGYNEQFF. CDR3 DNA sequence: TGTGCCAGTAGTCGACAGGGCGGCTACAATGAGCAGTTCTTC.

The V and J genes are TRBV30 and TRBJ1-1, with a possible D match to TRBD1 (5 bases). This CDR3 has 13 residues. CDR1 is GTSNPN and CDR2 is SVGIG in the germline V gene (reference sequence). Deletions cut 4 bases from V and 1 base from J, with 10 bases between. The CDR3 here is CAWTPQGNTEAFF. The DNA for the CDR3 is TGTGCCTGGACCCCCCAGGGGAACACTGAAGCTTTCTTT.

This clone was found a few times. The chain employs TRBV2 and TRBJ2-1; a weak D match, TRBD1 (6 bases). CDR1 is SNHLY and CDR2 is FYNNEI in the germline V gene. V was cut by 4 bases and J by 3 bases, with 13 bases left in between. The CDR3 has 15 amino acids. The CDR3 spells CASSVLDSRYNEQFF. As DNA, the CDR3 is TGTGCCAGCAGTGTTCTGGACAGCCGCTACAATGAGCAGTTCTTC.